These 25 T cell receptor beta chains came from one sample sequenced in a study of T cells in Graves' hyperthyroidism and ophthalmopathy. Amplification of TCR beta CDR3 regions was performed using RNA transcripts as template. An initial round of RT-PCR targeting the TCR CDR3 relied on the HTBI primer set. TCRdb analysed the multiplex PCR reads with MiXCR anew, one entry per CDR3 protein. The sample records about 150,000 distinct CDR3 sequences, over 20% being singletons. Sequenced material: blood. These receptors all stem from a woman in her forties or fifties with Graves' hyperthyroidism that later progressed to Graves' ophthalmopathy.

The table lists this clonotype with many counts. CDR3 sequence reads: CASSLSPISYEQYF. As DNA, the CDR3 is TGTGCCAGCAGTTTATCTCCCATCTCCTACGAGCAGTACTTC. The V gene is TRBV27, the J gene TRBJ2-7; D is ambiguous. The V end was cut by 0 bases, the J end by 0 bases, with 6 bases between. The germline gives CDR1 MNHEY, CDR2 SMNVEV (reference sequence). There are 14 residues in the CDR3.

This clonotype has a handful of counts. This chain joins TRBV19 and TRBJ2-2, with D possibly matching TRBD2 (6 bases). Trimming took 6 bases from V and 7 from J, leaving 15 bases between them. The CDR3 is made up of 14 amino acids. Germline V lookup: CDR1 LNHDA, CDR2 SQIVND (reference sequence). The CDR3 loop reads CASSPGTGYGELFF. CDR3 DNA sequence: TGTGCCAGTAGCCCGGGGACTGGATACGGGGAGCTGTTTTTT.

In this sample, this clonotype turned up many times. This chain links TRBV11-2 with TRBJ2-1; 9 nucleotides line up with TRBD1. The CDR3 contains 17 residues. J was trimmed by 4 bases and V by 5 bases; bases with no gene match: 12. The germline gives CDR1 SGHAT, CDR2 FQNNGV. The chain's CDR3 is CASSETNGDRVYNEQFF. CDR3 nucleotides: TGTGCCAGCAGCGAAACCAACGGGGACAGGGTTTACAATGAGCAGTTCTTC.

This clonotype was observed many times. The chain uses TRBV27 and TRBJ1-3, with TRBD1 matching 7 bases. CDR3 length: 16 amino acids. Per germline, CDR1 MNHEY and CDR2 SMNVEV (reference sequence). With 2 bases clipped from V and 1 base from J, the junction kept 5 bases outside the gene matches. The CDR3 coding sequence is TGTGCCAGCAGTTTAAGGGGACAGCTATCTGGAAACACCATATATTTT. Its translation: CASSLRGQLSGNTIYF.

This clonotype has a count of ten or more. This chain connects TRBV10-3 to TRBJ1-1; D is ambiguous. Germline loops: CDR1 ENHRY, CDR2 SYGVKD. The CDR3 extends over 16 amino acids. V shed 0 bases and J shed 6 bases, with 17 bases lying between them. The CDR3 here is CAISESNSFLRAEAFF. CDR3 nucleotide sequence: TGTGCCATCAGTGAGTCTAATTCCTTTTTACGGGCTGAAGCTTTCTTT.

This clonotype was detected ten times or more. The chain has TRBV28 and TRBJ2-3, with D perhaps given as TRBD1 or TRBD2 (5 bases each). The CDR3 spans 14 residues. Germline-derived CDR1 and CDR2 are MDHEN and SYDVKM. V was trimmed by 5 bases and J by 4 bases, leaving 13 bases between them. Written as DNA, the CDR3 is TGTGCCAGCAGTCCCTGGGGGTCGGCAGATACGCAGTATTTT. Translated, it gives CASSPWGSADTQYF.

This clonotype has a count of ten or more. The gene calls are TRBV18 and TRBJ1-2, with 8 bases lining up with TRBD1. The germline CDR1 and CDR2 sequences are KGHSH and LQKENI. The CDR3 is 15 residues long. The ends lost 1 base at V and 4 bases at J; junction bases unmatched: 5. CDR3 protein: CASSPQDRGGYGYTF. The CDR3 nucleotides read TGTGCCAGCTCACCACAAGACAGGGGAGGCTATGGCTACACCTTC.

This clonotype came up many times. This sequence joins TRBV20-1 and TRBJ2-7, with 9 bases that match TRBD1. This CDR3 spans 16 amino acids. The germline V gene has CDR1 DFQATT and CDR2 SNEGSKA (reference sequence). Trimming took 0 bases from V and 1 from J; bases not matched to a gene: 7. This chain's CDR3 is CSARDHRGPNSYEQYF. Written as DNA, the CDR3 is TGCAGTGCTAGAGATCACAGGGGGCCCAATTCCTACGAGCAGTACTTC.

The gene calls are TRBV2 and TRBJ2-5; TRBD2 aligns across 8 bases. V shed 3 bases, J shed 4 bases, and the junction held 7 bases outside the gene matches. Germline V gene data show CDR1 as SNHLY and CDR2 as FYNNEI. The CDR3 sequence is 15 residues long. The CDR3: CASSEAGRGRETQYF. The CDR3 nucleotides are TGTGCCAGCAGTGAGGCCGGGAGGGGGAGAGAGACCCAGTACTTC.

This clonotype was detected ten times or more. The chain joins TRBV20-1 to TRBJ2-2; 7 bases are shared with TRBD1. Unmatched junction bases numbered 10, after V lost 6 bases and J lost 0 bases. The CDR3 spans 16 residues. CDR1 DFQATT and CDR2 SNEGSKA come from the germline V gene (reference sequence). The CDR3 DNA reads as TGCAGTGCCCGGCTTACCGGGACAGCGAACACCGGGGAGCTGTTTTTT. Its protein product is CSARLTGTANTGELFF.

This clonotype was seen many times. The gene calls are TRBV6-1 and TRBJ2-7; TRBD2 matches 11 bases. The CDR3 spans 13 residues. CDR1 and CDR2 from the germline V gene are MNHNS and SASEGT. J lost 6 bases, V lost 11 bases, and 9 bases had no gene match. The CDR3, as DNA: TGTGCCTGCCGGACTAGCGGGCCTCTCGAGCAGTACTTC. The encoded protein is CACRTSGPLEQYF.

This clonotype occurred many times. This rearrangement joins TRBV11-2 to TRBJ1-5, with D tentatively TRBD1 (5 bases). Matching the DNA end better, TRBJ2-3 makes the J call doubtful. CDR3 length: 11 amino acids. Per germline, CDR1 SGHAT and CDR2 FQNNGV. The DNA of the CDR3 is TGTGCCAGCAGCTTGCCAGGGCCCCAGTATTTT. This gives the protein CASSLPGPQYF.

V gene TRBV4-2 combines with J gene TRBJ2-3, with TRBD2 as a possible D gene (6 bases). The germline CDR1 and CDR2 sequences are LGHNA and YNFKEQ. This CDR3 contains 17 residues. V was cut by 0 bases and J by 2 bases, with 15 bases left in between. The chain's CDR3 is CASSQDRDSGFTDTQYF. CDR3 nucleotides: TGTGCCAGCAGCCAAGATCGAGATAGCGGCTTCACAGATACGCAGTATTTT.

This clonotype has at least ten counts. The genes are TRBV18 and TRBJ2-7, with no clear D. The CDR3 has 12 amino acids. Germline V gene data show CDR1 as KGHSH and CDR2 as LQKENI. Trimming cost V 8 bases and J 7 bases, with 15 bases left between them. CDR3 region: CASATLGREQYF. CDR3 coding DNA: TGTGCCAGCGCAACCCTGGGCAGAGAGCAGTACTTC.

This clonotype was observed many times. This sequence joins TRBV9 and TRBJ2-3, with 10 bases aligning to TRBD2. This CDR3 region has 15 residues. Looked up from germline, CDR1 is SGDLS and CDR2 is YYNGEE. V was pared by 4 bases and J by 4 bases, with 6 bases of the junction left unmatched. The CDR3 DNA sequence: TGTGCCAGCAGCTATACAGCGGGAGGGCCAGATACGCAGTATTTT. This translates into CASSYTAGGPDTQYF.

The rearrangement joins TRBV3-1 to TRBJ1-2, with TRBD1 matching 7 bases. This CDR3 is 14 amino acids long. In germline, CDR1 is LGHDT, CDR2 YNNKEL (reference sequence). J lost 8 bases, V lost 3 bases, and 9 bases had no gene match. CDR3 nucleotide sequence: TGTGCCAGCAGCCAGGGGGGACAGCCCGACGGCTACACCTTC. Translated: CASSQGGQPDGYTF.

This clonotype was seen at least ten times. This chain links TRBV5-1 with TRBJ1-2; D not certain. The CDR3 runs to 12 residues. Germline V CDR1 and CDR2: SGHRS, YFSETQ. Trimming shortened V by 2 bases and J by 8 bases, and 10 bases separated the two germline ends. The CDR3, as DNA: TGCGCCAGCAGCTTTGCTGGAGACGGCTACACCTTC. Translated, it gives CASSFAGDGYTF.

The J gene is TRBJ1-5, the V gene TRBV20-1, with D maybe TRBD1 (5 bases). The V end lost 0 bases, the J end lost 3 bases, and 9 bases lay between the germline ends. Germline values: CDR1 DFQATT, CDR2 SNEGSKA (reference sequence). CDR3 size: 14 residues. CDR3 nucleotide sequence: TGCAGTGCTAGAGATGGGGGGGTCAATCAGCCCCAGCATTTT. This sequence encodes CSARDGGVNQPQHF.

This clonotype was detected many times. The genes are TRBV28 and TRBJ2-7; TRBD2 is a possible D gene (5 bases). The V end was cut by 2 bases, the J end by 3 bases, with 11 bases between. The V gene's germline CDR1 is MDHEN and CDR2 SYDVKM. The CDR3 consists of 14 residues. CDR3 sequence: CASSLDGVGYEQYF. The DNA of the CDR3 is TGTGCCAGCAGTTTAGACGGGGTTGGCTACGAGCAGTACTTC. The whole variable domain, remainder taken from reference TRBV28 and TRBJ2-7, is DVKVTQSSRYLVKRTGEKVFLECVQDMDHENMFWYRQDPGLGLRLIYFSYDVKMKEKGDIPEGYSVSREKKERFSLILESASTNQTSMYLCASSLDGVGYEQYFGPGTRLTVT.

This chain uses TRBV5-5 with TRBJ2-7; D may be TRBD1 (6 bases). Trimming removed 6 bases at V and 0 bases at J, with 16 bases between. CDR3 length equals 15 residues. CDR1 is SGHKS and CDR2 is YYEKEE in the germline V gene (reference sequence). The DNA for the CDR3 is TGTGCCAGCACGGTCGCCTTGGACAGCTCCTACGAGCAGTACTTC. Translated: CASTVALDSSYEQYF.

The chain recombines TRBV9 with TRBJ1-1, with D possibly matching TRBD1 (5 bases). Germline V gene sequence: CDR1 SGDLS, CDR2 YYNGEE. The V end lost 0 bases, the J end lost 1 base, and 10 bases lay between the germline ends. The CDR3 sequence is 15 residues long. CDR3 sequence (DNA): TGTGCCAGCAGCGTAGCTCCCAGGGCGAACACTGAAGCTTTCTTT. Its translation: CASSVAPRANTEAFF.

The chain recombines TRBV2 with TRBJ1-5; D unclear. The CDR3 spans 15 residues. V lost 2 bases, J lost 3 bases, and 11 bases lay in between. CDR1 SNHLY and CDR2 FYNNEI come from the germline V gene. The CDR3 sequence: CASSEILGINQPQHF. In DNA form, the CDR3 reads TGTGCCAGCAGTGAAATTCTGGGGATCAATCAGCCCCAGCATTTT.

The chain is built from TRBV13 and TRBJ2-7, with 7 bases lining up with TRBD1. Unmatched junction bases numbered 14, after V lost 5 bases and J lost 4 bases. The CDR3 totals 16 residues. CDR1 is PRHDT, CDR2 FYEKMQ, per germline (reference sequence). The chain's CDR3 is CASSHIVAGGFYEQYF. The CDR3 bases are TGTGCCAGCAGCCACATTGTGGCAGGGGGTTTTTACGAGCAGTACTTC.

This clonotype was recorded many times. This chain connects TRBV28 to TRBJ2-3, with 9 bases lining up with TRBD2. There are 17 residues in the CDR3. The V gene end was trimmed by 3 bases and the J gene end by 0 bases; junction bases not matched to a gene: 7. Germline CDR1 is MDHEN and CDR2 is SYDVKM. In DNA, the CDR3 is TGTGCCAGCAGTTTCGTTGCGGGAGGGATTAGCACAGATACGCAGTATTTT. Encoded protein: CASSFVAGGISTDTQYF.

This clonotype was seen ten or more times. DNA for the CDR3: TGTGCCAGCAGCTTAACGCGGGACAAAGAGACCCAGTACTTC. Amino acids: CASSLTRDKETQYF. The chain is built from TRBV7-9 and TRBJ2-5; D is possibly TRBD1 or TRBD2 (6 bases each). Deletions cut 2 bases from V and 3 bases from J, with 10 bases between. Germline lookup yields CDR1 SEHNR and CDR2 FQNEAQ (reference sequence). The CDR3 totals 14 residues. The full variable domain, in which reference TRBV7-9 and TRBJ2-5 provide the parts outside the CDR3, is DTGVSQNPRHKITKRGQNVTFRCDPISEHNRLYWYRQTLGQGPEFLTYFQNEAQLEKSRLLSDRFSAERPKGSFSTLEIQRTEQGDSAMYLCASSLTRDKETQYFGPGTRLLVL.